Presented here are 6 T cell receptor beta chains from one specimen sequenced in a study of blood T cell repertoires in COVID-19. TCRdb's copy holds only in-frame clones and misses some; the assay was immunoSEQ multiplex PCR. The repertoire includes about 160,000 clones, about 85% of them detected once, and over 5% sits in the top ten. The sequenced sample consisted of peripheral blood. The receptors here all came from a woman aged 50 to 60 with COVID-19, enrolled during active disease.

V gene TRBV27 combines with J gene TRBJ1-5; 7 bases are shared with TRBD1. V dropped 2 bases and J dropped 3; count of bases not matched to a gene: 4. The CDR3 is made up of 15 amino acids. Germline V gene sequence: CDR1 MNHEY, CDR2 SMNVEV (reference sequence). CDR3 coding DNA: TGTGCCAGCAGTTTAGAGGGGGCCAACAATCAGCCCCAGCATTTT. It specifies CASSLEGANNQPQHF.

This sequence joins TRBV6-4 and TRBJ2-6; 7 nucleotides line up with TRBD1. The germline gives CDR1 MRHNA, CDR2 SNTAGT. The CDR3 contains 16 residues. J gave up 1 base and V 4 bases, and 4 bases lay outside the gene matches. The CDR3 bases are TGTGCCAGCAGTGGACAGGGAGCTTCTGGGGCCAACGTCCTGACTTTC. Its translation: CASSGQGASGANVLTF.

This sequence joins TRBV5-1 and TRBJ2-7; 8 positions match TRBD1. The CDR3 is 14 amino acids. V was pared by 3 bases and J by 3 bases, with 5 bases of the junction left unmatched. Germline CDR1 and CDR2: SGHRS and YFSETQ. The CDR3 nucleotides are TGCGCCAGCAGCTCGTACAGGGGGGACTACGAGCAGTACTTC. Protein sequence: CASSSYRGDYEQYF.

J is TRBJ1-2 and V is TRBV5-4, with 7 bases that match TRBD1. After removal of 0 bases from V and 1 base from J, the junction contained 6 bases not matched to a gene. CDR1 and CDR2 from the germline V gene are SGHNT and YYREEE (reference sequence). This CDR3 region has 16 residues. The CDR3 nucleotides read TGTGCCAGCAGCTTGGTTGGGACAGCAGTTAACTATGGCTACACCTTC. Protein product: CASSLVGTAVNYGYTF. Complete variable domain (other parts from reference TRBV5-4 and TRBJ1-2): ETGVTQSPTHLIKTRGQQVTLRCSSQSGHNTVSWYQQALGQGPQFIFQYYREEENGRGNFPPRFSGLQFPNYSSELNVNALELDDSALYLCASSLVGTAVNYGYTFGSGTRLTVV.

The genes are TRBV10-1 and TRBJ1-1, with D unclear. Per germline, CDR1 WNHNN and CDR2 SYGVQD (reference sequence). The germline V and J ends were trimmed by 3 bases and 1 base, with 6 bases remaining between them. The CDR3 loop spans 13 amino acids. The CDR3 DNA reads TGCGCCAGCAGTGAATACAGGAACACTGAAGCTTTCTTT. Residues: CASSEYRNTEAFF.

This clone was seen just once. The chain combines TRBV11-3 with TRBJ2-7, with TRBD1 matching 9 bases. Trimming took 5 bases from V and 1 from J; bases not matched to a gene: 6. The germline CDR1 and CDR2 sequences are SGHNT and YENEEA. The CDR3 contains 15 residues. CDR3: CASSDGQGPSYEQYF. The DNA for the CDR3 is TGTGCCAGCAGCGACGGACAGGGGCCGTCCTACGAGCAGTACTTC.